Listed below are T cell receptor beta chains from one sample, sequenced in a study of graft-versus-host responses after intestinal transplantation. These receptors lack a known antigen. The method was immunoSEQ multiplex PCR; TCRdb's version includes in-frame clones alone and lacks a portion of them. The table records about 82,000 clones, about nine tenths of them present only once. Sample: unstimulated CD4+ T cells sorted from spleen or lymph node cells, taken before intestinal transplant. These receptors were taken from a human donor who received an intestinal transplant. The CDR3 runs from the conserved cysteine through the conserved F or W. A D gene is named only where the DNA matches it firmly. Part of the rows lack a size; the others show once, few, many or a class for expanded clones.

D: TRBD1
size: once
J: TRBJ2-7
V: TRBV19
DNA: TGTGCCAGTAGTATGGACAGGGGGCGATCCTACGAGCAGTACTTC
CDR3: CASSMDRGRSYEQYF

D: TRBD2
size: -
J: TRBJ2-1
V: TRBV6-4
DNA: TGTGCCAGCAGTGACTTGGCGGGGAGGGATAATGAGCAGTTCTTC
CDR3: CASSDLAGRDNEQFF

D: -
size: -
J: TRBJ2-3
V: TRBV18
DNA: TGTGCCAGCTCTTTTTCCCCTAGCACAGATACGCAGTATTTT
CDR3: CASSFSPSTDTQYF

D: -
size: -
J: TRBJ1-1
V: TRBV29-1
DNA: TGCAGCGCCGCAAGAGGTCCCGCTGAAGCTTTCTTT
CDR3: CSAARGPAEAFF

D: TRBD1
size: -
J: TRBJ1-5
V: TRBV11-2
DNA: TGTGCCAGCAGAAGTGGGACAGGGGGCAATCAGCCCCAGCATTTT
CDR3: CASRSGTGGNQPQHF

D: TRBD1
size: -
J: TRBJ1-1
V: TRBV29-1
DNA: TGCAGCGTCGGGGGACAGGGGGGGACTGAAGCTTTCTTT
CDR3: CSVGGQGGTEAFF

D: TRBD1
size: -
J: TRBJ1-6
V: TRBV30
DNA: TGTGCCTGCACGACAGGGGGGGATTCACCCCTCCACTTT
CDR3: CACTTGGDSPLHF

D: TRBD2
size: -
J: TRBJ2-1
V: TRBV7-2
DNA: TGTGCCAGCAGCACCCAAACACTAGGACTAGCGGGGTTACACAATGAGCAGTTCTTC
CDR3: CASSTQTLGLAGLHNEQFF

D: -
size: -
J: TRBJ2-5
V: TRBV2
DNA: TGTGCCAGCAGTGGGGGGCGGGCGAATCAAGAGACCCAGTACTTC
CDR3: CASSGGRANQETQYF

D: TRBD2
size: -
J: TRBJ2-2
V: TRBV14
DNA: TGTGCCAGCAGCCTTCTCGGGGGGTCCAACTCTGGCGGGGAGCTGTTTTTT
CDR3: CASSLLGGSNSGGELFF

D: -
size: -
J: TRBJ1-1
V: TRBV27
DNA: TGTGCCAGCACCAGATCCAAGAGCGGGACTGAAGCTTTCTTT
CDR3: CASTRSKSGTEAFF

D: TRBD2
size: -
J: TRBJ2-3
V: TRBV30
DNA: TGTGCCTGGAGTGACGTACACCCGGGACTAGCCCCCGATACGCAGTATTTT
CDR3: CAWSDVHPGLAPDTQYF

D: TRBD1
size: once
J: TRBJ2-7
V: TRBV23-1
DNA: TGCGCCAGCAGTCAATCGACAGGCAGGGGGTACGAGCAGTACTTC
CDR3: CASSQSTGRGYEQYF

D: TRBD1
size: once
J: TRBJ1-2
V: TRBV5-8
DNA: TGTGCCAGCAGCTGGACAGGGGGCTATGGCTACACCTTC
CDR3: CASSWTGGYGYTF

D: -
size: -
J: TRBJ1-1
V: TRBV7-2
DNA: TGTGCCAGCAGCTTAGTAGGGGCGGGAACTGAAGCTTTCTTT
CDR3: CASSLVGAGTEAFF

D: TRBD1
size: -
J: TRBJ2-6
V: TRBV28
DNA: TGTGCCAGCAGTGGCAGGGACAGGGTGACCGGGGCCAACGTCCTGACTTTC
CDR3: CASSGRDRVTGANVLTF

D: TRBD2
size: -
J: TRBJ2-7
V: TRBV4-3
DNA: TGCGCCAGCAGCCAAAACAGCGGGGACCCCTACGAGCAGTACTTC
CDR3: CASSQNSGDPYEQYF

D: -
size: once
J: TRBJ2-7
V: TRBV6-6
DNA: TGTGCCAGCAGTTACTCAACGACTGAAACCTACGAGCAGTACTTC
CDR3: CASSYSTTETYEQYF

D: TRBD1
size: -
J: TRBJ2-2
V: TRBV7-9
DNA: TGTGCCAGCAGCCGTGGACAGGGGGGAACGAACACCGGGGAGCTGTTTTTT
CDR3: CASSRGQGGTNTGELFF

D: -
size: -
J: TRBJ2-7
V: TRBV7-2
DNA: TGTGCCAGCAGCTTGGGACTTCCTAGCTCCTACGAGCAGTACTTC
CDR3: CASSLGLPSSYEQYF

D: -
size: -
J: TRBJ1-5
V: TRBV12-2
DNA: TGTGCAAGTCGCTTAGCGTGGCAGGGCATTACTTCCCTGTATAGCAATCAGCCCCAGCATTTT
CDR3: CASRLAWQGITSLYSNQPQHF

D: -
size: -
J: TRBJ2-3
V: TRBV4-3
DNA: TGCGCCAGCAGCCAAGTCTCGCGGGGCACAGATACGCAGTATTTT
CDR3: CASSQVSRGTDTQYF

D: TRBD2
size: once
J: TRBJ2-5
V: TRBV7-9
DNA: TGTGCCAGCAGCTTTACCCTCCAGCGGGGGACCCAAGAGACCCAGTACTTC
CDR3: CASSFTLQRGTQETQYF

D: -
size: -
J: TRBJ2-7
V: TRBV4-3
DNA: TGCGCCAGCAGCCAGCGGACCCCCGGGAACTACGAGCAGTACTTC
CDR3: CASSQRTPGNYEQYF

D: -
size: -
J: TRBJ2-1
V: TRBV4-3
DNA: TGCGCCAGCAGCCAAGAAGGAGGACGTAAGAGGCAGTTCTTC
CDR3: CASSQEGGRKRQFF

D: -
size: -
J: TRBJ2-7
V: TRBV6-1
DNA: TGTGCCAGCAGTGAACGCAGCGTCTCCTACGAGCAGTACTTC
CDR3: CASSERSVSYEQYF

D: TRBD1
size: -
J: TRBJ1-2
V: TRBV2
DNA: TGTGCCAGCGGATTCCGGACAGGGGGCCTTCATGGCTACACCTTC
CDR3: CASGFRTGGLHGYTF

D: TRBD2
size: -
J: TRBJ2-4
V: TRBV12-5
DNA: TGTGCTAGTGGTTTGGGCCCCACTAGCGGGGGACCACTAGCCAAAAACATTCAGTACTTC
CDR3: CASGLGPTSGGPLAKNIQYF

D: TRBD1
size: once
J: TRBJ1-5
V: TRBV7-2
DNA: TGTGCCAGCAGCCCAGGGATCGGACAGGGAGGAGCTCAGCCCCAGCATTTT
CDR3: CASSPGIGQGGAQPQHF

D: TRBD1
size: -
J: TRBJ1-4
V: TRBV15
DNA: TGTGCCACCCATAAAACGGGGGACAGGGTCTCTAATGAAAAACTGTTTTTT
CDR3: CATHKTGDRVSNEKLFF

D: -
size: -
J: TRBJ2-6
V: TRBV15
DNA: TGTGCCACCAGCAGAGTGAGGGATTCTAACCGCGGGGCCAACGTCCTGACTTTC
CDR3: CATSRVRDSNRGANVLTF

D: TRBD2
size: -
J: TRBJ2-3
V: TRBV19
DNA: TGTGCCAGTAGTATCTTAACTAGCGGGGGAACAGATACGCAGTATTTT
CDR3: CASSILTSGGTDTQYF

D: -
size: -
J: TRBJ2-5
V: TRBV7-9
DNA: TGTGCCAGCACCCGATTCGGAGGGGCGGTAGAGACCCAGTACTTC
CDR3: CASTRFGGAVETQYF

D: -
size: -
J: TRBJ1-2
V: TRBV28
DNA: TGTGCCAGCAGTAGTGAGTCTCCCGCTGGCTACACCTTC
CDR3: CASSSESPAGYTF

D: -
size: -
J: TRBJ1-2
V: TRBV5-4
DNA: TGTGCCAGCAGCTTACAGGGTAACTATGGCTACACCTTC
CDR3: CASSLQGNYGYTF

D: TRBD2
size: -
J: TRBJ2-1
V: TRBV4-1
DNA: TGCGCCAGCAGCCAGGGGCCTAGCGGGGGGCCCTCGCATGAGCAGTTCTTC
CDR3: CASSQGPSGGPSHEQFF

D: TRBD2
size: -
J: TRBJ2-3
V: TRBV27
DNA: TGTGCCAGCAGTTTGACGGGGGGGCCTCTCAGTACGCAGTATTTT
CDR3: CASSLTGGPLSTQYF

D: -
size: once
J: TRBJ2-7
V: TRBV18
DNA: TGTGCCAGCTCTGCGGCCAGGGGAGTCCACGAGCAGTACTTC
CDR3: CASSAARGVHEQYF

D: -
size: -
J: TRBJ2-1
V: TRBV21-1
DNA: TGTGCCAGCAGCAAAGTAAACAGGGGGAATCAGGTCAATGAGCAGTTCTTC
CDR3: CASSKVNRGNQVNEQFF

D: -
size: once
J: TRBJ1-2
V: TRBV6-5
DNA: TGTGCCAGCAGTTACTCGGGGGGGGGAACCCATGGCTACACCTTC
CDR3: CASSYSGGGTHGYTF

D: -
size: -
J: TRBJ1-1
V: TRBV9
DNA: TGTGCCAGCAGCGTAGGGGGGGACACTGAAGCTTTCTTT
CDR3: CASSVGGDTEAFF

D: TRBD1
size: -
J: TRBJ1-4
V: TRBV5-8
DNA: TGTGCCAGCAGCTACAGGGGTAGGATGCCAACTAATGAAAAACTGTTTTTT
CDR3: CASSYRGRMPTNEKLFF

D: TRBD2
size: -
J: TRBJ2-7
V: TRBV12-5
DNA: TGTGCTAGTGGTCCTAGCGGCGCCTCCTACGAGCAGTACTTC
CDR3: CASGPSGASYEQYF

D: -
size: once
J: TRBJ2-3
V: TRBV6-4
DNA: TGTGCCAGCAGTGCCGCCAGGGAAGGAACAGATACGCAGTATTTT
CDR3: CASSAAREGTDTQYF

D: TRBD1
size: few
J: TRBJ2-7
V: TRBV27
DNA: TGTGCCAGCAGTTCGGGCCTTGCCGGGACAGGGACCTACGAGCAGTACTTC
CDR3: CASSSGLAGTGTYEQYF

D: -
size: -
J: TRBJ2-5
V: TRBV7-2
DNA: TGTGCCAGCAGCTTCCAGGGCTCCCAAGAGACCCAGTACTTC
CDR3: CASSFQGSQETQYF

D: TRBD1
size: few
J: TRBJ1-1
V: TRBV2
DNA: TGTGCCAGCAGCCGTGACAGGGACACTGAAGCTTTCTTT
CDR3: CASSRDRDTEAFF

D: -
size: -
J: TRBJ2-5
V: TRBV29-1
DNA: TGCAGCGTTTCCCCAGGGTTAGAGACCCAGTACTTC
CDR3: CSVSPGLETQYF

D: TRBD1
size: -
J: TRBJ2-7
V: TRBV30
DNA: TGTGCCGGGTCCGGGACAGGATACGAGCAGTACTTC
CDR3: CAGSGTGYEQYF

D: TRBD1
size: -
J: TRBJ1-5
V: TRBV27
DNA: TGTGCCAGCAGTCCCCGACAGGGCGATCAGCCCCAGCATTTT
CDR3: CASSPRQGDQPQHF

D: TRBD1
size: -
J: TRBJ1-1
V: TRBV27
DNA: TGTGCCAGCAGTCCCGGGACAGGGAGGGGGGGGAACACTGAAGCTTTCTTT
CDR3: CASSPGTGRGGNTEAFF

D: TRBD2
size: -
J: TRBJ2-3
V: TRBV7-2
DNA: TGTGCCAGCAGCTTAGGGGTAGCGGGGGAGAGCACAGATACGCAGTATTTT
CDR3: CASSLGVAGESTDTQYF

D: -
size: -
J: TRBJ2-7
V: TRBV27
DNA: TGTGCCAGCAGTTTAACAGGGTCCTACGAGCAGTACTTC
CDR3: CASSLTGSYEQYF

D: -
size: -
J: TRBJ1-5
V: TRBV5-4
DNA: TGTGCCAGCAGCGCCGGCGGGGGTCAGCCCCAGCATTTT
CDR3: CASSAGGGQPQHF

D: TRBD1
size: -
J: TRBJ1-4
V: TRBV19
DNA: TGTGCCAGTAGTGGAACAGGGGGAGCTAATGAAAAACTGTTTTTT
CDR3: CASSGTGGANEKLFF

D: -
size: -
J: TRBJ1-5
V: TRBV9
DNA: TGTGCCAGCAGCGTAGATGGCTCGGGGGGGGGTCAGCCCCAGCATTTT
CDR3: CASSVDGSGGGQPQHF

D: TRBD2
size: few
J: TRBJ2-3
V: TRBV6-1
DNA: TGTGCCAGCAGTGAAGGGATCGGGGGGAGTGCAGATACGCAGTATTTT
CDR3: CASSEGIGGSADTQYF

D: TRBD1
size: -
J: TRBJ2-7
V: TRBV10-2
DNA: TGCGCCAGCAGGAGGGCTGAGGGGGCGACCCCCTACGAGCAGTACTTC
CDR3: CASRRAEGATPYEQYF